This T cell receptor (beta chain) emerged from a study of shared T cell receptors in the human thymus. This CDR3 has 15 amino acids. V lost 4 bases and J lost 1, with 12 bases in between. Germline CDR1 LNHNV, CDR2 YYDKDF (reference sequence). Repertoires were generated with immunoSEQ multiplex PCR, while TCRdb's copy carries only in-frame clones and drops some. The sample includes under 700,000 clones, 75% to 85% of them seen just once. The sample also formed part of further work on human thymus T cells. According to that study: Serving as donors were healthy Finnish infants, each of whom was having open corrective surgery for congenital heart defects. Thymic repertoires overlap heavily among unrelated individuals, related research has reported.

The sequence derives from a boy in the first two years of life with a congenital heart defect. The specimen was thymocytes. V is TRBV15 and J is TRBJ2-3, with D perhaps TRBD1 (6 bases). CDR3 residues: CATSTRQAGTDTQYF. In DNA, the CDR3 is TGTGCCACCAGCACGAGACAGGCCGGCACAGATACGCAGTATTTT.